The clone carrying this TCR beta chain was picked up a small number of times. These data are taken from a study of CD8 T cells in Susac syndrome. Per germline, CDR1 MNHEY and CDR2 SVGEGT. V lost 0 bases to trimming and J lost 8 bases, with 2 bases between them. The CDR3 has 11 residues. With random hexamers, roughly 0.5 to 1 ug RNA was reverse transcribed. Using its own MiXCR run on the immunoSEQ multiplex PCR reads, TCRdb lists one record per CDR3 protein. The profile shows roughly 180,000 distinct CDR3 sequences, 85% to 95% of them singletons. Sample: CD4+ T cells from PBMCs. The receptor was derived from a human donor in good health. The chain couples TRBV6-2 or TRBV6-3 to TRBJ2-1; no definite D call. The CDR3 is CASSYSDEQFF. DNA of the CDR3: TGTGCCAGCAGTTACTCGGATGAGCAGTTCTTC.